This TCR beta chain was found in a study of shared clonotypes between healthy human individuals. General study findings and limits: For naive CD4 cells, roughly 4.6% of clonotypes were shared across a handful of donors. The genetic and exposure-history diversity represented was limited by few donors.

This clone was detected many times. What it binds is unknown. CD8 memory pooled CD45RO+ cells and CCR7-negative CD45RA+ TemRA cells. Every subset's genomic DNA went evenly onto several immunoSEQ plates. The method was immunoSEQ multiplex PCR; TCRdb's version includes in-frame clones alone and lacks a portion of them. The data contain 110,000 or so clones, about 71% of them singletons. The sequence was collected from a young woman in good health. Source material: memory CD8+ T cells sorted from blood. This sample's subset: CD45RO+ cells pooled with CCR7-negative TemRA cells.

The CDR3 protein is CASSHSTVLQGSSYEQYF. CDR3 DNA: TGTGCCAGCAGCCATTCGACCGTTCTACAGGGGTCCTCCTACGAGCAGTACTTC. The V gene is TRBV11-2, the J gene TRBJ2-7; 7 positions match TRBD1. With 5 bases clipped from V and 0 bases from J, the junction kept 16 bases outside the gene matches. The CDR3 length is 18 residues. Germline V gives CDR1 SGHAT, CDR2 FQNNGV.